The source of this T cell receptor (beta chain) is a study of T cell responses to AZD1222 COVID-19 vaccine. The data were produced by immunoSEQ multiplex PCR, yet TCRdb's version contains in-frame clones alone and is incomplete. The table has about 190,000 clones, about 92% seen once; the top ten hold approximately 1.4%. Trimming took off 7 bases at V and 4 bases at J, with 17 bases between the two ends. Germline-derived CDR1 and CDR2 are SNHLY and FYNNEI. The CDR3 is 15 amino acids. The sample was peripheral blood, taken on day 0 of AZD1222 vaccination. The TCR comes from an adult in good health. This chain connects TRBV2 to TRBJ1-5, with D possibly TRBD1 on 6 matching bases. This CDR3 reads CASMGGRAVNQPQHF. As DNA, the CDR3 is TGTGCCAGCATGGGGGGGCGGGCAGTGAATCAGCCCCAGCATTTT.